The next 2 T cell receptor beta chains were all read from a single sample in a study of breast tumors, draining lymph nodes, adjacent tissues (TCRdb year 2016). Library prep was done by multiplex PCR. The sequencing machine was an Illumina HiSeq 2000. Using fastp at Q25 and MiXCR, TCRdb reprocessed the public reads and kept productive beta chains. Each CDR3 protein gets just one entry, which takes the most common genes and DNA from the rows behind it. For this sample the table gives some 120,000 distinct CDR3 sequences, of which less than 20% were detected only once. Around 3.5% of the sample lies in the top ten. The lymph node samples were taken from the axillary draining lymph nodes of breast cancer patients. Sequenced sample: axillary lymph node tissue. These receptors were obtained from a female donor with breast cancer. Some clones in this sample may be carry-over from other donors' samples.

This clonotype was seen ten or more times. The V and J genes are TRBV5-1 and TRBJ2-5, with 14 bases fitting TRBD2. The CDR3 spans 17 residues. The V gene's germline CDR1 is SGHRS and CDR2 YFSETQ. The V and J ends lost 4 bases and 4 bases, in that order; junction bases with no gene match: 9. DNA for the CDR3: TGCGCCAGCAGCCTAGGACTAGCGGGAGGAGTTGGAGAGACCCAGTACTTC. Its translation: CASSLGLAGGVGETQYF.

In regard to this clonotype: A much larger clone lies one base from this, so it may be a read error. The chain uses TRBV14 and TRBJ2-1; tentatively, D is TRBD2 (7 bases). CDR3 size: 15 residues. Per the germline V gene, CDR1 is SGHDN and CDR2 is FVKESK. As DNA, the CDR3 is TGTGCCAGCAGCCAAGCAGGAGGGGGGGCCTCAGGGCAGCTCTTC. This translates into CASSQAGGGASGQLF.